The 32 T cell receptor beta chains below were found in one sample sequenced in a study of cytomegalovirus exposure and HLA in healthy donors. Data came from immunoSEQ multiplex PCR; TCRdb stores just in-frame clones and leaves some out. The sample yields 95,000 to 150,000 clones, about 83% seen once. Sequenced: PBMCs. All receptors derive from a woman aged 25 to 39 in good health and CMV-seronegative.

CDR3 nucleotides: TGTGCCAGCAGTGAAGCTATCATCGGCGGCTATGGCTACACCTTC. Translation gives CASSEAIIGGYGYTF. J is TRBJ1-2 and V is TRBV6-1; D uncertain. Trimming cost V 0 bases and J 4 bases, with 12 bases left between them. The CDR3 sequence is 15 residues long. Germline lookup yields CDR1 MNHNS and CDR2 SASEGT.

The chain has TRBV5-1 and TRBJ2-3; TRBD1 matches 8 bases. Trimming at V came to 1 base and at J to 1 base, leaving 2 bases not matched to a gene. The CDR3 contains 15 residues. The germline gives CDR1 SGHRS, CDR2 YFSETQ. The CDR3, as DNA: TGCGCCAGCAGCTTGATGGGACAGGGCACAGATACGCAGTATTTT. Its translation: CASSLMGQGTDTQYF.

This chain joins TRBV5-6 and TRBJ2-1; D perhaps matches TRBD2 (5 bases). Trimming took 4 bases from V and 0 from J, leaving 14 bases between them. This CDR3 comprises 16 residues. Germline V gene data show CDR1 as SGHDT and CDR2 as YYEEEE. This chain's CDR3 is CASSPVGESSYNEQFF. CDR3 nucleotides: TGTGCCAGCAGCCCGGTTGGGGAGAGCTCCTACAATGAGCAGTTCTTC.

The CDR3 DNA is TGTGCCAGCAGCGTAGAGGGACAGGGTAATGAGCAGTTCTTC. This gives the protein CASSVEGQGNEQFF. The chain employs TRBV9 and TRBJ2-1; 9 bases agree with TRBD1. Germline V gene lookup returns CDR1 SGDLS and CDR2 YYNGEE. V was clipped by 0 bases and J by 7 bases; unmatched bases: 2. The CDR3 contains 14 residues.

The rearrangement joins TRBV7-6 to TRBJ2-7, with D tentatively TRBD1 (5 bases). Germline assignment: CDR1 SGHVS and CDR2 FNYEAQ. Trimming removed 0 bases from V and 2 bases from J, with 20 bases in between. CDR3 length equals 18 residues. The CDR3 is CASSLARPTPKGTYEQYF. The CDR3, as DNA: TGTGCCAGCAGCTTAGCTCGGCCGACCCCAAAGGGGACCTACGAGCAGTACTTC.

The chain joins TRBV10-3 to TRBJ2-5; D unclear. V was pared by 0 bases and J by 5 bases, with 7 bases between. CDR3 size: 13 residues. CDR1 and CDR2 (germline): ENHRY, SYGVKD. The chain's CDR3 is CAISESERETQYF. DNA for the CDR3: TGTGCCATCAGTGAGTCAGAGAGGGAGACCCAGTACTTC.

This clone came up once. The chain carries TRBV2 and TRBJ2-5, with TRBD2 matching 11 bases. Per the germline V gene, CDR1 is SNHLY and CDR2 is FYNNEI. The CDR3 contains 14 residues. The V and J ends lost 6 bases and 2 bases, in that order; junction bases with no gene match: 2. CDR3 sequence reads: CASRGTSGQETQYF. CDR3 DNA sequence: TGTGCCAGCAGGGGGACTAGCGGACAAGAGACCCAGTACTTC.

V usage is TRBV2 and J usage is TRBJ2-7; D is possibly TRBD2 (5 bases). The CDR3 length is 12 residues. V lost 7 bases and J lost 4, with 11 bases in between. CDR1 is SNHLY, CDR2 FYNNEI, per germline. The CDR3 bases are TGTGCCAGCAACCTAAGGGAGTACGAGCAGTACTTC. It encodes CASNLREYEQYF.

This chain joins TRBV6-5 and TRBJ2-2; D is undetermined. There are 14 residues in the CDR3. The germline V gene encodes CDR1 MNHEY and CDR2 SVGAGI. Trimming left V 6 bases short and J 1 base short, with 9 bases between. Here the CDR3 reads CASSSYRNTGELFF. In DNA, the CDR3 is TGTGCCAGCAGCTCCTACAGGAACACCGGGGAGCTGTTTTTT.

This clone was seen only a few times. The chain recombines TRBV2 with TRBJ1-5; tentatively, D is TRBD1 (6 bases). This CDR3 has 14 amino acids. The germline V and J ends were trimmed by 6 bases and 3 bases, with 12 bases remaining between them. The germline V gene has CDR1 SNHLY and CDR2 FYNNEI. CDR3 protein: CASRAGQINQPQHF. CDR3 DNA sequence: TGTGCCAGCAGGGCCGGACAGATCAATCAGCCCCAGCATTTT.

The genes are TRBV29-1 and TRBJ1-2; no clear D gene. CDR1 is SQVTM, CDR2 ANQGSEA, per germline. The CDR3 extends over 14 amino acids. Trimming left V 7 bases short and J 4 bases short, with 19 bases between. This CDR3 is CSASYLFEGYGYTF. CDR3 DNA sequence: TGCAGCGCCAGCTACCTCTTTGAGGGCTATGGCTACACCTTC.

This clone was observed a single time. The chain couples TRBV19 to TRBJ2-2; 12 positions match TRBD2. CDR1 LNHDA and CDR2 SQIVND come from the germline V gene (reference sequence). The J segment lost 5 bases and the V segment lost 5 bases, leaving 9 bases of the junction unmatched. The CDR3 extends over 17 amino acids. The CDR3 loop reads CASSVTLAGGGTGELFF. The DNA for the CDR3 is TGTGCCAGTAGTGTTACACTAGCGGGGGGCGGAACCGGGGAGCTGTTTTTT.

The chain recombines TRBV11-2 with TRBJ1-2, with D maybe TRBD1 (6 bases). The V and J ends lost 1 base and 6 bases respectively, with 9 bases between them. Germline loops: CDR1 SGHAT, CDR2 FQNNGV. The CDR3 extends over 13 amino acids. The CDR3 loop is CASSLGQADGYTF. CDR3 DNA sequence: TGTGCCAGCAGCTTAGGACAGGCCGATGGCTACACCTTC. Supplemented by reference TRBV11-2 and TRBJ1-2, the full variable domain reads EAGVAQSPRYKIIEKRQSVAFWCNPISGHATLYWYQQILGQGPKLLIQFQNNGVVDDSQLPKDRFSAERLKGVDSTLKIQPAKLEDSAVYLCASSLGQADGYTFGSGTRLTVV.

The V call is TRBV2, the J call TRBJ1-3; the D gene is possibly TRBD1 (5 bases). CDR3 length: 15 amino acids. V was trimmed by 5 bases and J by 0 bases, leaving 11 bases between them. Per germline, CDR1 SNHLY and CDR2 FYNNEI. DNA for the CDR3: TGTGCCAGCAGTAACCGACAGATCTCTGGAAACACCATATATTTT. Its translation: CASSNRQISGNTIYF. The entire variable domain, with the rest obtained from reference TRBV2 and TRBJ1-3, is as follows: EPEVTQTPSHQVTQMGQEVILRCVPISNHLYFYWYRQILGQKVEFLVSFYNNEISEKSEIFDDQFSVERPDGSNFTLKIRSTKLEDSAMYFCASSNRQISGNTIYFGEGSWLTVV.

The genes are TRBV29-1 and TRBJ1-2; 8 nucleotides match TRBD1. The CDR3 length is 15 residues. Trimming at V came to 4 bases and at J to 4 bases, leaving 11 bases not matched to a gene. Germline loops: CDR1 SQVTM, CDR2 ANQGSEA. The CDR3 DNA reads TGCAGCGTTGGGCCGTCGACAGGGGTGGCCTATGGCTACACCTTC. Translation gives CSVGPSTGVAYGYTF.

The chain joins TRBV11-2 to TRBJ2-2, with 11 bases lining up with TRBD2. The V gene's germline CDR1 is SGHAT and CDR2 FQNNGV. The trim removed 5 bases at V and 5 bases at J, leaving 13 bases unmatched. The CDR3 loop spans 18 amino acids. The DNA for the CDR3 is TGTGCCAGCAGCCCCCGGGGTAGCGGGGGGGTAAGGACCGGGGAGCTGTTTTTT. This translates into CASSPRGSGGVRTGELFF.

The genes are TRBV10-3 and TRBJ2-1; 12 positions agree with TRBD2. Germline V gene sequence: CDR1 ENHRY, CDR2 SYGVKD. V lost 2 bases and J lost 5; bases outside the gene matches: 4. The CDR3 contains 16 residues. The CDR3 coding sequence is TGTGCCATCAGTGAGAAAACTAGCGGGGGGAACAATGAGCAGTTCTTC. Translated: CAISEKTSGGNNEQFF.

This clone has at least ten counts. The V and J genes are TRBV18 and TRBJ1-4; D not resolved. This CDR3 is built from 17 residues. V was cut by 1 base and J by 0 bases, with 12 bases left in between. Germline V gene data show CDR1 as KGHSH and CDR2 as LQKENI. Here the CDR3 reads CASSPQRVAATNEKLFF. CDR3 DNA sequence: TGTGCCAGCTCACCACAGAGGGTGGCGGCAACTAATGAAAAACTGTTTTTT.

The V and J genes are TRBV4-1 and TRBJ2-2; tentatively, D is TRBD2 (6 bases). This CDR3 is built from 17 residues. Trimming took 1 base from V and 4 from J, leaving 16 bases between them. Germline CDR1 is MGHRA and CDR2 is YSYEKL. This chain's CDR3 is CASSQVPQGGGTGELFF. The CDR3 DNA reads TGCGCCAGCAGCCAAGTTCCCCAGGGAGGTGGCACCGGGGAGCTGTTTTTT.

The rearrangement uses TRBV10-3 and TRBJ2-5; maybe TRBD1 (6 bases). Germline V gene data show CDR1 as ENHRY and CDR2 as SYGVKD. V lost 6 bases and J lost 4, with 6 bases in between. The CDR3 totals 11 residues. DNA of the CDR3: TGTGCCATCAGCAGGGGAGAGACCCAGTACTTC. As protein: CAISRGETQYF.

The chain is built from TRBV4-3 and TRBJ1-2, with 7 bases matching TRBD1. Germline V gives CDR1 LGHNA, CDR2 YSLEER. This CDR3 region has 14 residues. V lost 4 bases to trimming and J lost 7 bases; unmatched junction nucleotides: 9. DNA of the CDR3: TGCGCCAGCAGCCGATCAACAGGGGTAGGTGGCTACACCTTC. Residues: CASSRSTGVGGYTF.

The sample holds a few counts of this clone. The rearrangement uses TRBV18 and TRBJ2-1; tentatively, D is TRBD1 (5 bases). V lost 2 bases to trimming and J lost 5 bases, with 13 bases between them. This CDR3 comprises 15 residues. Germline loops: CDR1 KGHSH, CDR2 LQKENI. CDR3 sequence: CASSPRQSEHNEQFF. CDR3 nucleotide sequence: TGTGCCAGCTCACCAAGACAGTCCGAACACAATGAGCAGTTCTTC.

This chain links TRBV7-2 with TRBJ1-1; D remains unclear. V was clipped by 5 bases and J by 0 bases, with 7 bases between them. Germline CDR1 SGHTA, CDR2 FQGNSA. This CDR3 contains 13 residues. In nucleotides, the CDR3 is TGTGCCAGCAGCATCCGAGTGAACACTGAAGCTTTCTTT. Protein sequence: CASSIRVNTEAFF.

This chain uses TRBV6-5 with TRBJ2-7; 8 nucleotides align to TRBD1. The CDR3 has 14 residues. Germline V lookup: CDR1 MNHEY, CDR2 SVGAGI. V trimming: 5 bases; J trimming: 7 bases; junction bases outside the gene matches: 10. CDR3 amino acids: CASSGTQGAGEQYF. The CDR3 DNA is TGTGCCAGCAGTGGGACTCAGGGGGCCGGGGAGCAGTACTTC.

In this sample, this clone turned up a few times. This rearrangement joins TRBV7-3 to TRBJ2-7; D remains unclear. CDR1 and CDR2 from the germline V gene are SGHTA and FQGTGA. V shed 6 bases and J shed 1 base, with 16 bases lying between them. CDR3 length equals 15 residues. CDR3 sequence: CASRAEHLGSYEQYF. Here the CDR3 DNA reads TGTGCCAGCAGGGCAGAGCATCTCGGGTCCTACGAGCAGTACTTC.

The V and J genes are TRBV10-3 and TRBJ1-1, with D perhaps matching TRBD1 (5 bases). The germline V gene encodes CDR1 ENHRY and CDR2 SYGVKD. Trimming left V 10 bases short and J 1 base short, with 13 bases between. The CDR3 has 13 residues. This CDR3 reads CATILGENTEAFF. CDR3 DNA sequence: TGTGCCACCATATTAGGGGAGAACACTGAAGCTTTCTTT.

The DNA of the CDR3 is TGTGCCTGGAGTGTGCTTTACAACGAGCAGTACTTC. It is translated as CAWSVLYNEQYF. The rearrangement joins TRBV30 to TRBJ2-7; no reliable D call. CDR1 and CDR2 from the germline V gene are GTSNPN and SVGIG (reference sequence). Trimming shortened V by 0 bases and J by 5 bases, and 8 bases separated the two germline ends. The CDR3 has 12 amino acids. The whole variable domain, filled in from reference TRBV30 and TRBJ2-7, reads SQTIHQWPATLVQPVGSPLSLECTVEGTSNPNLYWYRQAAGRGLQLLFYSVGIGQISSEVPQNLSASRPQDRQFILSSKKLLLSDSGFYLCAWSVLYNEQYFGPGTRLTVT.

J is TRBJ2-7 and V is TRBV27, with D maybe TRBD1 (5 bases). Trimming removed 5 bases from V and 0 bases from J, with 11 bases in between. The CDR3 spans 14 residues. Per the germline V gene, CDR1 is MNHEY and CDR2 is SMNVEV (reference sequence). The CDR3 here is CASSRQPTSYEQYF. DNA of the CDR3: TGTGCCAGCAGTCGACAGCCAACCTCCTACGAGCAGTACTTC.

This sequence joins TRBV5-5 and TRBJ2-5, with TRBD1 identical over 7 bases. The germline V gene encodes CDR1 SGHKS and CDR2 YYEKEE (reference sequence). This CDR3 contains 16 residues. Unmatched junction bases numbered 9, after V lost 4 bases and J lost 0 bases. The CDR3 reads CASSPGDRMYQETQYF. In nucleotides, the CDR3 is TGTGCCAGCAGCCCTGGGGACAGAATGTACCAAGAGACCCAGTACTTC.

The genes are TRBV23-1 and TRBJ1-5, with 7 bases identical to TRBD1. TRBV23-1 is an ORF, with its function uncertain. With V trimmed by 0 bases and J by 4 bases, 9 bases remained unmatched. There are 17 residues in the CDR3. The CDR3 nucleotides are TGCGCCAGCAGTCAATCGCAGAGGGGGCCCCCGAATCAGCCCCAGCATTTT. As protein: CASSQSQRGPPNQPQHF.

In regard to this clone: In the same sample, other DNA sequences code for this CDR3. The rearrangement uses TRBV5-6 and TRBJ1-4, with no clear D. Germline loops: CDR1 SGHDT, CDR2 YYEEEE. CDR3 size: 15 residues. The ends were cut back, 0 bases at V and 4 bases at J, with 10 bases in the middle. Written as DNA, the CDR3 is TGTGCCAGCAGCTTGGTTGGGCAGCTTAATGAAAAACTGTTTTTT. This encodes CASSLVGQLNEKLFF.

CDR3 nucleotide sequence: TGTGCCAGCAGCTCCCAGCGGGGGGGCGACTACAATGAGCAGTTCTTC. Residues: CASSSQRGGDYNEQFF. The chain uses TRBV11-3 and TRBJ2-1; 10 bases are shared with TRBD2. CDR3 length: 16 residues. Trimming at V came to 4 bases and at J to 3 bases, leaving 6 bases not matched to a gene. The germline V gene has CDR1 SGHNT and CDR2 YENEEA.